This TCR beta chain is from a study of T-cell memory formation after mild COVID-19. Study-level information: TCR clusters were mostly confined to one donor each.

General study findings and limits: Contracting clones from day 15 to 85 had balanced CD4/CD8; later expanders favoured CD4+. The study found contracting CD4+ clones mainly in CM and EM and contracting CD8+ clones in EMRA.

Germline CDR1 reads SGHNT; CDR2 reads YENEEA. The ends were cut back, 5 bases at V and 7 bases at J, with 15 bases in the middle. This CDR3 is 14 amino acids long. With constant-segment primers, 5'RACE yielded cDNA libraries of TCR alpha and TCR beta that carried sample barcodes and UMIs. TCRdb analysed the 5' RACE reads with MiXCR anew, one entry per CDR3 protein. The sample carries approximately 490,000 distinct CDR3 sequences, roughly 22% recorded once. Points on this clonotype: Its antigen is as yet unknown.

The V and J genes are TRBV11-3 and TRBJ2-1; possible D gene TRBD2, 5 bases. The origin of this receptor is an adult woman who had mild COVID-19 (a few samples of this study predate the infection). Cell type and time point are not known. Sequences were obtained from PBMCs or a T cell subset sorted from them (not recorded which). Here the CDR3 reads CASSLLEWVNEQFF. In DNA form, the CDR3 reads TGTGCCAGCAGCCTACTAGAATGGGTAAATGAGCAGTTCTTC.